Listed here are 27 T cell receptor beta chains from one sample, sequenced in a study of shared clonotypes between healthy human individuals. CD45RO negativity and positive selection for CCR7 defined naive CD8 cells, a population that excluded terminally differentiated effector memory CD45RA+ cells. Clones were sequenced by immunoSEQ multiplex PCR, and TCRdb holds only the in-frame ones, with some missing. Of millions of clones listed, around 96% are singletons. Material: naive CD8+ T cells sorted from blood. These receptors were taken from a young man in good health.

The chain recombines TRBV4-1 with TRBJ2-3; 9 bases match TRBD2. CDR3 length: 16 amino acids. J gave up 5 bases and V 6 bases, and 12 bases lay outside the gene matches. CDR1 is MGHRA, CDR2 YSYEKL, per germline. The DNA for the CDR3 is TGCGCCAGCAGACCAGGAGGCGGGGGGGCCGGAGATACGCAGTATTTT. Its protein is CASRPGGGGAGDTQYF.

The chain has TRBV14 and TRBJ1-1; possible D gene TRBD1, 6 bases. The V and J ends lost 4 bases and 1 base respectively, with 10 bases between them. The CDR3 sequence is 14 residues long. Germline V gene sequence: CDR1 SGHDN, CDR2 FVKESK. The CDR3 nucleotides read TGTGCCAGCAGCCTCTGGACAGCGAACACTGAAGCTTTCTTT. This gives the protein CASSLWTANTEAFF.

This sequence joins TRBV5-6 and TRBJ1-1; the D gene is possibly TRBD1 (5 bases). CDR1 is SGHDT and CDR2 is YYEEEE in the germline V gene. Trimming took 5 bases from V and 3 from J, leaving 14 bases between them. This CDR3 has 14 residues. CDR3 bases: TGTGCCAGCAGTGCAGGGTCAGTAGACACTGAAGCTTTCTTT. Protein sequence: CASSAGSVDTEAFF.

The rearrangement joins TRBV10-1 to TRBJ2-7; 7 positions agree with TRBD1. Trimming removed 4 bases from V and 9 bases from J; junction bases left unmatched: 6. Germline-derived CDR1 and CDR2 are WNHNN and SYGVQD (reference sequence). The CDR3 has 12 amino acids. As DNA, the CDR3 is TGCGCCAGCAGTGGACAGGGTGGTAGGCAGTACTTC. Translation: CASSGQGGRQYF.

The chain links TRBV4-1 to TRBJ1-2; D is perhaps TRBD1 (5 bases). The V gene's germline CDR1 is MGHRA and CDR2 YSYEKL. The CDR3 spans 14 residues. V lost 3 bases, J lost 4 bases, and 12 bases lay in between. This CDR3 reads CASSQSTVTYGYTF. The CDR3 DNA reads as TGCGCCAGCAGCCAGTCGACAGTAACCTATGGCTACACCTTC.

A note on this clone: Other nucleotide sequences in the sample specify the same CDR3. The V gene is TRBV28, the J gene TRBJ1-5; 9 bases are a match to TRBD1. There are 15 residues in the CDR3. The germline CDR1 and CDR2 sequences are MDHEN and SYDVKM. V lost 4 bases and J lost 5; bases outside the gene matches: 6. The CDR3 is CASSWDREGDQPQHF. CDR3 DNA sequence: TGTGCCAGCAGTTGGGACAGGGAAGGGGATCAGCCCCAGCATTTT.

The chain employs TRBV29-1 and TRBJ1-1; maybe TRBD1 (5 bases). Germline V gene sequence: CDR1 SQVTM, CDR2 ANQGSEA. The V and J ends lost 6 bases and 6 bases respectively, with 23 bases between them. The CDR3 runs to 15 residues. The DNA for the CDR3 is TGCAGCGTACGCGGGGCCGAGCTAGGGTACGCTGAAGCTTTCTTT. Translation: CSVRGAELGYAEAFF.

The V call is TRBV4-1, the J call TRBJ2-5, with a tentative D call TRBD2 (7 bases). Trimming stripped 4 bases from V and 6 bases from J, with 18 bases between. CDR1 is MGHRA, CDR2 YSYEKL, per germline. The CDR3 spans 15 residues. In nucleotides, the CDR3 is TGCGCCAGCAGCCCCCGCGGGGGCGACCAGAAGACCCAGTACTTC. Encoded protein: CASSPRGGDQKTQYF.

The rearrangement uses TRBV6-1 and TRBJ1-1; D might be TRBD1 (6 bases). The CDR3 is 12 amino acids. V was shortened by 6 bases and J by 8 bases, with 13 bases between the two germline ends. The V gene's germline CDR1 is MNHNS and CDR2 SASEGT. CDR3 residues: CASRGGPPEAFF. DNA of the CDR3: TGTGCCAGCAGAGGGGGGCCGCCCGAAGCTTTCTTT.

This rearrangement joins TRBV19 to TRBJ1-5; D possibly corresponds to TRBD1 (5 bases). CDR1 is LNHDA and CDR2 is SQIVND in the germline V gene (reference sequence). With 5 bases removed from V and 0 bases from J, the gap between germline ends came to 17 bases. This CDR3 has 17 residues. In DNA form, the CDR3 reads TGTGCCAGTAGTCCTAGTAGTGTGGGGGTTAGCAATCAGCCCCAGCATTTT. It specifies CASSPSSVGVSNQPQHF. The full variable domain, rest sourced from reference TRBV19 and TRBJ1-5, is DGGITQSPKYLFRKEGQNVTLSCEQNLNHDAMYWYRQDPGQGLRLIYYSQIVNDFQKGDIAEGYSVSREKKESFPLTVTSAQKNPTAFYLCASSPSSVGVSNQPQHFGDGTRLSIL.

The genes are TRBV4-3 and TRBJ2-4; D uncertain. V was trimmed by 2 bases and J by 2 bases, leaving 13 bases between them. The CDR3 totals 16 residues. The germline CDR1 and CDR2 sequences are LGHNA and YSLEER. The CDR3 here is CASSQSPGPPKNIQYF. DNA of the CDR3: TGCGCCAGCAGCCAAAGTCCGGGTCCGCCCAAAAACATTCAGTACTTC.

The rearrangement links TRBV5-1 to TRBJ1-6; D possibly corresponds to TRBD1 (5 bases). Trimming removed 1 base at V and 10 bases at J, with 15 bases between. CDR1 is SGHRS, CDR2 YFSETQ, per germline. This CDR3 has 15 amino acids. CDR3 loop: CASSLLQGGESPLHF. The CDR3 DNA is TGCGCCAGCAGCTTGCTCCAGGGTGGGGAATCACCCCTCCACTTT.

The chain joins TRBV5-6 to TRBJ2-7; no clear D gene. Germline V gene data show CDR1 as SGHDT and CDR2 as YYEEEE. The V end lost 0 bases, the J end lost 4 bases, and 17 bases lay between the germline ends. CDR3 length: 16 amino acids. The CDR3 here is CASSLGVTTIVYEQYF. The DNA for the CDR3 is TGTGCCAGCAGCTTGGGTGTTACTACAATCGTGTACGAGCAGTACTTC.

This sequence joins TRBV7-9 and TRBJ2-1; TRBD2 matches at 9 bases. The CDR3 totals 19 residues. In germline, CDR1 is SEHNR, CDR2 FQNEAQ (reference sequence). With 5 bases clipped from V and 2 bases from J, the junction kept 16 bases outside the gene matches. Written as DNA, the CDR3 is TGTGCCAGCAGCCCAGCGGCCGCTGTAGCGGGAGCTACCTACAATGAGCAGTTCTTC. Protein: CASSPAAAVAGATYNEQFF.

This chain links TRBV7-9 with TRBJ2-1, with D tentatively TRBD1 or TRBD2 (5 bases each). Germline-derived CDR1 and CDR2 are SEHNR and FQNEAQ (reference sequence). V lost 4 bases to trimming and J lost 0 bases, with 16 bases between them. This CDR3 has 17 residues. The CDR3 coding sequence is TGTGCCAGCAGCTCGTGGTCGGGGCCCAGCTCCTACAATGAGCAGTTCTTC. Amino acid sequence: CASSSWSGPSSYNEQFF.

The chain links TRBV28 to TRBJ1-1; D call uncertain. Germline-derived CDR1 and CDR2 are MDHEN and SYDVKM. Trimming removed 4 bases at V and 3 bases at J, with 15 bases between. This CDR3 comprises 15 residues. The CDR3 region has the DNA TGTGCCAGCAGTTCCGGACGGCTAGATGACACTGAAGCTTTCTTT. It encodes CASSSGRLDDTEAFF.

The chain employs TRBV13 and TRBJ2-3, with 9 nucleotides matching TRBD2. After removal of 4 bases from V and 0 bases from J, the junction contained 5 bases not matched to a gene. In germline, CDR1 is PRHDT, CDR2 FYEKMQ (reference sequence). This CDR3 comprises 16 residues. The CDR3 coding sequence is TGTGCCAGCAGCTCCATTAGCGGGGGAAGCACAGATACGCAGTATTTT. Protein: CASSSISGGSTDTQYF.

The chain employs TRBV4-1 and TRBJ2-3; 10 bases align to TRBD2. This CDR3 has 19 residues. Per the germline V gene, CDR1 is MGHRA and CDR2 is YSYEKL. V was clipped by 0 bases and J by 0 bases; unmatched bases: 9. CDR3 protein: CASSQEGVRLAGSTDTQYF. CDR3 coding DNA: TGCGCCAGCAGCCAAGAGGGAGTAAGACTAGCGGGCAGCACAGATACGCAGTATTTT.

In this sample, this clone turned up many times. The V gene is TRBV6-5, the J gene TRBJ2-4, with D maybe TRBD1 (6 bases). Trimming left V 6 bases short and J 2 bases short, with 14 bases between. From germline, CDR1 is MNHEY and CDR2 SVGAGI. The CDR3 covers 15 residues. CDR3 loop: CASRPSTGSKNIQYF. In DNA, the CDR3 is TGTGCCAGCAGACCTTCCACAGGGTCCAAAAACATTCAGTACTTC.

Details on this clone: Other DNA sequences in this specimen translate into the identical CDR3. The chain couples TRBV28 to TRBJ1-4; D gene ambiguous. Germline CDR1 MDHEN, CDR2 SYDVKM. The CDR3 runs 14 residues. V was shortened by 6 bases and J by 1 base, with 9 bases between the two germline ends. This chain's CDR3 is CASRRQGTNEKLFF. The CDR3 region has the DNA TGTGCCAGCAGGCGTCAAGGAACTAATGAAAAACTGTTTTTT.

The chain joins TRBV6-1 to TRBJ2-3; D is ambiguous. The ends were cut back, 0 bases at V and 1 base at J, with 14 bases in the middle. The CDR3 contains 17 residues. Germline CDR1 MNHNS, CDR2 SASEGT. CDR3 sequence: CASSEAPIFGGTDTQYF. CDR3 nucleotides: TGTGCCAGCAGTGAAGCACCCATTTTTGGGGGCACAGATACGCAGTATTTT.

This clone was seen just once. This chain connects TRBV19 to TRBJ2-7; no clear D gene. The CDR3 is made up of 15 amino acids. Germline CDR1 and CDR2: LNHDA and SQIVND (reference sequence). The V and J ends lost 5 bases and 4 bases respectively, with 18 bases between them. The CDR3 is CASSPTAGLGYEQYF. In nucleotides, the CDR3 is TGTGCCAGTAGTCCCACGGCAGGCTTAGGGTACGAGCAGTACTTC.

This clone was recorded a few times. The V gene is TRBV19, the J gene TRBJ1-2, with D possibly TRBD1 on 6 matching bases. The CDR3 spans 14 residues. From germline, CDR1 is LNHDA and CDR2 SQIVND (reference sequence). V lost 7 bases and J 0 bases, leaving 12 bases between the germline ends. The CDR3 loop reads CASTIQGSNYGYTF. The CDR3 region has the DNA TGTGCCAGTACTATCCAGGGGTCTAACTATGGCTACACCTTC.

The chain uses TRBV19 and TRBJ2-2; tentative D call: TRBD1 (6 bases). The CDR3 runs 17 residues. Trimming shortened V by 5 bases and J by 0 bases, and 16 bases separated the two germline ends. Germline V gives CDR1 LNHDA, CDR2 SQIVND (reference sequence). Here the CDR3 reads CASSPPGTFANTGELFF. The CDR3 nucleotides read TGTGCCAGTAGTCCTCCCGGGACATTCGCGAACACCGGGGAGCTGTTTTTT.

The chain carries TRBV6-1 and TRBJ1-6; D is undetermined. The CDR3 has 18 amino acids. V lost 3 bases and J 0 bases, leaving 15 bases between the germline ends. Germline loops: CDR1 MNHNS, CDR2 SASEGT. In nucleotides, the CDR3 is TGTGCCAGCAGTGAGGGCCCACAAACTAGCTCCTATAATTCACCCCTCCACTTT. It specifies CASSEGPQTSSYNSPLHF.

The chain combines TRBV25-1 with TRBJ2-3; 7 bases agree with TRBD1. Trimming at V came to 2 bases and at J to 4 bases, leaving 6 bases not matched to a gene. This CDR3 is 15 amino acids long. From germline, CDR1 is MGHDK and CDR2 SYGVNS. CDR3 sequence (DNA): TGTGCCAGCAGTGAACGGACAGGATATGCAGATACGCAGTATTTT. Its translation is CASSERTGYADTQYF.

V is TRBV7-9 and J is TRBJ2-3; D is ambiguous. The germline V and J ends were trimmed by 5 bases and 3 bases, with 6 bases remaining between them. Germline-derived CDR1 and CDR2 are SEHNR and FQNEAQ (reference sequence). The CDR3 is 12 amino acids. The CDR3 nucleotides read TGTGCCAGCAGCCGCCAAACAGATACGCAGTATTTT. It is translated as CASSRQTDTQYF.